This T cell receptor (beta chain) emerged from a study of T cell repertoires in cytomegalovirus infection. Study-wide findings and caveats: CMV carriers having the relevant HLA were flagged by cumulative public TCR beta family frequency. HLA-C-restricted CMV clonotypes gave the most frequent clonotype in two of eight donors.

MiXCR, run by TCRdb on the reads, gives a single entry per CDR3 protein. The sample has hundreds of thousands of distinct CDR3 sequences, roughly a tenth seen once. Germline CDR1 is MNHEY and CDR2 is SMNVEV (reference sequence). The CDR3 is 13 amino acids. J was trimmed by 14 bases and V by 4 bases; bases with no gene match: 11. This clonotype was detected ten times or more. Its antigen is still unknown. Input material: PBMCs. The receptor was derived from a human donor in good health (CMV status not recorded). Some clones in this sample may be carry-over from other donors' samples. The rearrangement uses TRBV27 and TRBJ2-1; 7 bases fit TRBD1. For the CDR3, the DNA is TGTGCCAGCAGTTCCACAACAGGGGAAGTCGAGTTCTTC. Its translation is CASSSTTGEVEFF.